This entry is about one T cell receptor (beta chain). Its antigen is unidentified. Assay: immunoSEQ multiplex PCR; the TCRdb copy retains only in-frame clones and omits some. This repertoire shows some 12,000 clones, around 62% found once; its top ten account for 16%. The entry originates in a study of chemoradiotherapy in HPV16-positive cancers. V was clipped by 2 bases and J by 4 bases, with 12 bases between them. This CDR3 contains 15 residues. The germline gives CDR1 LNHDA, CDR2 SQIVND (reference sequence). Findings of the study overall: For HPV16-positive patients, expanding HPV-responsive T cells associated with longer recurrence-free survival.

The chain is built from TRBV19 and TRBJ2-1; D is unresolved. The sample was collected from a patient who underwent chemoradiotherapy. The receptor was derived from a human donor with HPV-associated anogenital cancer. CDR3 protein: CASSISRLGYNEQFF. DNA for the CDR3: TGTGCCAGTAGTATAAGCCGCCTGGGGTACAATGAGCAGTTCTTC. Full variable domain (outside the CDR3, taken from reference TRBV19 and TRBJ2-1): DGGITQSPKYLFRKEGQNVTLSCEQNLNHDAMYWYRQDPGQGLRLIYYSQIVNDFQKGDIAEGYSVSREKKESFPLTVTSAQKNPTAFYLCASSISRLGYNEQFFGPGTRLTVL.